This T cell receptor (beta chain) appears in the sequencing data of a study of CD8 T cells in ankylosing spondylitis. Study-level results: For ankylosing spondylitis blood, a TCR beta motif of eight or nine highly homologous variants appeared characteristic. The study looked at matched synovial fluid samples from ankylosing spondylitis patients. Disease-linked clones were reported to be significantly enriched there.

Library preparation for TCR beta used quantitative 5'-RACE with molecular barcodes. TCRdb passed the 5' RACE reads through MiXCR, listing each CDR3 protein once. The sample yields 700,000 to 850,000 distinct CDR3 sequences, roughly 12% seen once. Germline V gene lookup returns CDR1 SGHTA and CDR2 FQGNSA. V lost 3 bases and J lost 1, with 7 bases in between. The CDR3 has 14 residues. For this clonotype: The antigen is unknown.

Sequencing used blood, either unsorted or a sorted T cell fraction (not recorded which). The sequence came from a male donor with ankylosing spondylitis. The chain couples TRBV7-2 to TRBJ2-1; D is uncertain. In nucleotides, the CDR3 is TGTGCCAGCAGCTTTGAACAGTCCTACAATGAGCAGTTCTTC. Protein: CASSFEQSYNEQFF. Full variable domain (remainder filled in from reference TRBV7-2 and TRBJ2-1): GAGVSQSPSNKVTEKGKDVELRCDPISGHTALYWYRQSLGQGLEFLIYFQGNSAPDKSGLPSDRFSAERTGGSVSTLTIQRTQQEDSAVYLCASSFEQSYNEQFFGPGTRLTVL.